This passage covers 28 T cell receptor beta chains from one sample sequenced in a study of T cell clones after liver transplantation. Clones were read by immunoSEQ multiplex PCR, and TCRdb kept only the in-frame ones, dropping some. The sample comprises around 77,000 clones, around 80% of which are singletons, and 0.79% rests with the top ten. This specimen was CD4+ T cells from blood, taken 12 months after liver transplant. The receptors shown here come from a human patient who received a liver transplant. The graft donor may be the source of some T cells.

The rearrangement joins TRBV4-3 to TRBJ2-7, with 10 bases fitting TRBD2. Germline-derived CDR1 and CDR2 are LGHNA and YSLEER. There are 17 residues in the CDR3. After removal of 0 bases from V and 6 bases from J, the junction contained 11 bases not matched to a gene. CDR3 sequence: CASSQDGRGLAGVEQYF. CDR3 bases: TGCGCCAGCAGCCAAGATGGGCGAGGCCTAGCGGGAGTCGAGCAGTACTTC.

This clone is a singleton in its sample. This sequence joins TRBV28 and TRBJ2-7, with D possibly being TRBD1 (6 bases). This CDR3 is built from 14 residues. Trimming took off 6 bases at V and 2 bases at J, with 14 bases between the two ends. Per germline, CDR1 MDHEN and CDR2 SYDVKM. The CDR3 DNA reads as TGTGCCAGCAGGCTACAGGGAGAGACCTACGAGCAGTACTTC. Amino acids: CASRLQGETYEQYF.

The chain is built from TRBV10-3 and TRBJ2-2; 8 bases align to TRBD2. Germline CDR1 ENHRY, CDR2 SYGVKD. V gave up 6 bases and J gave up 5 bases; unmatched junction bases: 8. CDR3 length equals 15 residues. CDR3 sequence: CAIRGSGRETGELFF. In DNA, the CDR3 is TGTGCCATCAGGGGAAGCGGGAGAGAAACCGGGGAGCTGTTTTTT.

The chain recombines TRBV19 with TRBJ2-3, with D perhaps matching TRBD2 (6 bases). CDR1 is LNHDA and CDR2 is SQIVND in the germline V gene (reference sequence). V was clipped by 5 bases and J by 4 bases, with 16 bases between them. This CDR3 is built from 15 residues. CDR3 in amino acids: CASSAPGVPADTQYF. CDR3 nucleotides: TGTGCCAGTAGTGCCCCGGGAGTACCAGCAGATACGCAGTATTTT.

In its sample, this clone was seen once. The junction departs from the called germline gene at one end, perhaps through a read error. Other DNA sequences in this specimen translate into the identical CDR3. This chain uses TRBV2 with TRBJ2-3, with 11 bases fitting TRBD2. The CDR3 is 14 residues long. In germline, CDR1 is SNHLY, CDR2 FYNNEI. The CDR3 is CANKLAGGTDTQYF. Here the CDR3 DNA reads TGCGCCAACAAACTAGCGGGAGGCACAGATACGCAGTATTTT. The entire variable domain, with the rest obtained from reference TRBV2 and TRBJ2-3, is as follows: EPEVTQTPSHQVTQMGQEVILRCVPISNHLYFYWYRQILGQKVEFLVSFYNNEISEKSEIFDDQFSVERPDGSNFTLKIRSTKLEDSAMYFCANKLAGGTDTQYFGPGTRLTVL.

This clone was picked up one time. V gene TRBV5-6 combines with J gene TRBJ1-4; TRBD1 aligns across 7 bases. The CDR3 sequence is 15 residues long. Germline CDR1 and CDR2: SGHDT and YYEEEE. Losses at the gene ends were 5 bases for V and 2 bases for J; bases not matched to a gene: 6. The CDR3 nucleotides read TGTGCCAGCAGTAGGAACAGGGGCACTAATGAAAAACTGTTTTTT. Protein sequence: CASSRNRGTNEKLFF. Full variable domain (missing parts from reference TRBV5-6 and TRBJ1-4): DAGVTQSPTHLIKTRGQQVTLRCSPKSGHDTVSWYQQALGQGPQFIFQYYEEEERQRGNFPDRFSGHQFPNYSSELNVNALLLGDSALYLCASSRNRGTNEKLFFGSGTQLSVL.

The chain uses TRBV6-5 and TRBJ2-1; D gene uncertain. The germline V gene has CDR1 MNHEY and CDR2 SVGAGI. The CDR3 is 13 amino acids. The germline V and J ends were trimmed by 4 bases and 5 bases, with 9 bases remaining between them. DNA of the CDR3: TGTGCCAGCAGTTTAGGACGGAACAATGAGCAGTTCTTC. Amino acids: CASSLGRNNEQFF.

The chain uses TRBV7-9 and TRBJ1-2; no firm D call. The V and J ends lost 5 bases and 4 bases respectively, with 11 bases between them. Germline loops: CDR1 SEHNR, CDR2 FQNEAQ (reference sequence). This CDR3 contains 13 residues. The CDR3 nucleotides read TGTGCCAGCAGCCTGACCGTACCCTATGGCTACACCTTC. Its translation: CASSLTVPYGYTF.

This clone was observed a few times. Here the CDR3 DNA reads TGCGCCAGCAGCAACTCGGGACTAGCGTACCAAGAGACCCAGTACTTC. Its protein is CASSNSGLAYQETQYF. The gene calls are TRBV5-1 and TRBJ2-5; 10 bases are shared with TRBD2. The CDR3 extends over 16 amino acids. V gave up 4 bases and J gave up 0 bases; unmatched junction bases: 6. Germline values: CDR1 SGHRS, CDR2 YFSETQ.

The CDR3 DNA reads as TGTGCCAGCAGCCCCTTAGGTTCGGCTGCGGGAGCAGAGACCCAGTACTTC. Translated, it gives CASSPLGSAAGAETQYF. The V and J genes are TRBV28 and TRBJ2-5, with TRBD2 identical over 7 bases. The CDR3 is made up of 17 amino acids. Germline CDR1 and CDR2: MDHEN and SYDVKM. The V gene end was trimmed by 6 bases and the J gene end by 4 bases; junction bases not matched to a gene: 17.

The chain recombines TRBV6-5 with TRBJ2-7; 10 nucleotides agree with TRBD1. CDR1 is MNHEY and CDR2 is SVGAGI in the germline V gene. The CDR3 extends over 13 amino acids. Trimming took 6 bases from V and 5 from J; bases not matched to a gene: 4. This CDR3 is CASRRQGAHEQYF. The CDR3 coding sequence is TGTGCCAGCAGACGACAGGGGGCGCACGAGCAGTACTTC.

This clone was detected a few times. This chain links TRBV2 with TRBJ1-5, with 7 bases aligning to TRBD1. The V and J ends lost 3 bases and 7 bases, in that order; junction bases with no gene match: 6. The germline V gene has CDR1 SNHLY and CDR2 FYNNEI. This CDR3 is 14 amino acids long. In DNA, the CDR3 is TGTGCCAGCAGTGAGCGACAGGGCAGGCAGCCCCAGCATTTT. Residues: CASSERQGRQPQHF.

CDR3 coding DNA: TGTGCCACAGGGCCAGCGACTCAGCCCCAGCATTTT. This encodes CATGPATQPQHF. This chain connects TRBV10-3 to TRBJ1-5; perhaps TRBD1 as D (5 bases). With 10 bases removed from V and 6 bases from J, the gap between germline ends came to 13 bases. Germline V gives CDR1 ENHRY, CDR2 SYGVKD. The CDR3 has 12 residues.

This chain connects TRBV11-2 to TRBJ1-2; perhaps TRBD1 as D (6 bases). Germline-derived CDR1 and CDR2 are SGHAT and FQNNGV. The V and J ends lost 1 base and 3 bases respectively, with 9 bases between them. The CDR3 is 14 residues long. The CDR3 region has the DNA TGTGCCAGCAGCTTAGGACAGGTCTACTATGGCTACACCTTC. It encodes CASSLGQVYYGYTF.

The rearrangement uses TRBV2 and TRBJ1-1; the D is unclear. This CDR3 is built from 14 residues. Trimming took 5 bases from V and 0 from J, leaving 10 bases between them. Looked up from germline, CDR1 is SNHLY and CDR2 is FYNNEI. CDR3 coding DNA: TGTGCCAGCAGTAGACGGGCCGTGAACACTGAAGCTTTCTTT. This encodes CASSRRAVNTEAFF.

The chain uses TRBV19 and TRBJ2-7, with D unclear. Looked up from germline, CDR1 is LNHDA and CDR2 is SQIVND (reference sequence). CDR3 size: 14 residues. Trimming cost V 7 bases and J 6 bases, with 19 bases left between them. CDR3 DNA: TGTGCCAGTACCAACACCGGTGGGCCTGGCGAGCAGTACTTC. This gives the protein CASTNTGGPGEQYF.

The chain combines TRBV5-6 with TRBJ2-3; TRBD1 is a possible D gene (6 bases). The germline V and J ends were trimmed by 4 bases and 1 base, with 16 bases remaining between them. Germline loops: CDR1 SGHDT, CDR2 YYEEEE. This CDR3 comprises 16 residues. CDR3 DNA: TGTGCCAGCAGCGCGTCAGGGGTACACGGCACAGATACGCAGTATTTT. Its translation is CASSASGVHGTDTQYF.

The chain has TRBV27 and TRBJ1-2; D possibly corresponds to TRBD1 (6 bases). Per germline, CDR1 MNHEY and CDR2 SMNVEV (reference sequence). The CDR3 is 14 amino acids. Trimming cost V 4 bases and J 7 bases, with 16 bases left between them. CDR3 region: CASSSIPGVGGYTF. The DNA for the CDR3 is TGTGCCAGCAGTTCAATCCCAGGGGTGGGTGGCTACACCTTC.

The gene calls are TRBV28 and TRBJ2-5; D may be TRBD1 (5 bases). The germline gives CDR1 MDHEN, CDR2 SYDVKM. The CDR3 is 13 residues long. The V gene lost 8 bases and the J gene lost 7 bases, with 17 bases spanning the gap. CDR3 coding DNA: TGTGCCAGCGCCCCCCGAGCCCAGGGGACCCAGTACTTC. This encodes CASAPRAQGTQYF.

This chain uses TRBV6-6 with TRBJ2-7, with TRBD1 matching over 9 bases. The trim removed 6 bases at V and 3 bases at J, leaving 6 bases unmatched. Per the germline V gene, CDR1 is MNHNY and CDR2 is SVGAGI (reference sequence). The CDR3 loop spans 14 amino acids. The CDR3 loop reads CASSRGQGGYEQYF. Here the CDR3 DNA reads TGTGCCAGCAGCCGGGGACAGGGCGGCTACGAGCAGTACTTC.

The rearrangement links TRBV28 to TRBJ2-2; D is uncertain. Trimming cost V 7 bases and J 6 bases, with 12 bases left between them. The CDR3 sequence is 13 residues long. The germline CDR1 and CDR2 sequences are MDHEN and SYDVKM. The CDR3: CASTPRKAGELFF. CDR3 bases: TGTGCCAGCACCCCGAGGAAGGCCGGGGAGCTGTTTTTT.

The V call is TRBV5-1, the J call TRBJ2-3; 13 nucleotides agree with TRBD2. CDR1 SGHRS and CDR2 YFSETQ come from the germline V gene. The CDR3 loop spans 18 amino acids. V shed 3 bases, J shed 0 bases, and the junction held 7 bases outside the gene matches. CDR3 sequence (DNA): TGCGCCAGCAGCTCGGGGACTAGCGGGATCGGGAGCACAGATACGCAGTATTTT. As protein: CASSSGTSGIGSTDTQYF. The full variable domain, its missing parts supplied by reference TRBV5-1 and TRBJ2-3, is KAGVTQTPRYLIKTRGQQVTLSCSPISGHRSVSWYQQTPGQGLQFLFEYFSETQRNKGNFPGRFSGRQFSNSRSEMNVSTLELGDSALYLCASSSGTSGIGSTDTQYFGPGTRLTVL.

The sample holds a few counts of this clone. The chain joins TRBV27 to TRBJ1-5; D is undetermined. In germline, CDR1 is MNHEY, CDR2 SMNVEV (reference sequence). The length of the CDR3 is 16 residues. Trimming pared 2 bases from V and 2 bases from J, leaving 13 bases between. This CDR3 reads CASSLGGSLGNQPQHF. The CDR3 region has the DNA TGTGCCAGCAGTTTAGGAGGGTCCCTTGGCAATCAGCCCCAGCATTTT.

This clone was seen only once. This rearrangement joins TRBV6-5 to TRBJ1-1; no clear D. The germline gives CDR1 MNHEY, CDR2 SVGAGI. Between the trimmed V and J ends, which lost 0 bases and 0 bases, there was a span of 8 bases. The CDR3 is 15 residues long. CDR3 nucleotide sequence: TGTGCCAGCAGTTACTCGAGGTGGTTGAACACTGAAGCTTTCTTT. The encoded protein is CASSYSRWLNTEAFF.

The chain couples TRBV19 to TRBJ1-5; possibly TRBD1 for D (5 bases). Germline CDR1 and CDR2: LNHDA and SQIVND (reference sequence). The CDR3 consists of 12 residues. Trimming shortened V by 3 bases and J by 9 bases, and 9 bases separated the two germline ends. CDR3 in amino acids: CASSMVQGPQHF. The DNA of the CDR3 is TGTGCCAGTAGTATGGTGCAGGGGCCCCAGCATTTT.

This chain connects TRBV7-8 to TRBJ1-1; TRBD1 might be the D (6 bases). Germline CDR1 SGHVS, CDR2 FQNEAQ. The CDR3 totals 15 residues. Trimming removed 5 bases at V and 2 bases at J, with 15 bases between. Here the CDR3 reads CASSTQGQGNTEAFF. As DNA, the CDR3 is TGTGCCAGCAGCACACAGGGCCAGGGAAACACTGAAGCTTTCTTT. Full variable domain (rest looked up from reference TRBV7-8 and TRBJ1-1): GAGVSQSPRYKVAKRGQDVALRCDPISGHVSLFWYQQALGQGPEFLTYFQNEAQLDKSGLPSDRFFAERPEGSVSTLKIQRTQQEDSAVYLCASSTQGQGNTEAFFGQGTRLTVV.

In nucleotides, the CDR3 is TGTGCCAGCAGTGACCGGGGGGATACGCAGTATTTT. Translation: CASSDRGDTQYF. The chain recombines TRBV2 with TRBJ2-3; D perhaps matches TRBD2 (6 bases). Trimming shortened V by 3 bases and J by 6 bases, and 7 bases separated the two germline ends. Germline V lookup: CDR1 SNHLY, CDR2 FYNNEI. The CDR3 loop spans 12 amino acids.

This clone was observed a single time. The gene calls are TRBV4-3 and TRBJ1-1; D possibly corresponds to TRBD1 (6 bases). Germline V gene lookup returns CDR1 LGHNA and CDR2 YSLEER. CDR3 length: 15 residues. Trimming stripped 4 bases from V and 4 bases from J, with 16 bases between. The CDR3 coding sequence is TGCGCCAGCAGCCGGGCGGGGGCGGAGGTCACTGAAGCTTTCTTT. Protein product: CASSRAGAEVTEAFF.